Shown below are 9 T cell receptor beta chains from a single sample sequenced in a study of CD8 T cells in Susac syndrome. It was with random hexamers that about 0.45 to 1 ug RNA was reverse transcribed. Each CDR3 protein gets one entry after TCRdb re-called the immunoSEQ multiplex PCR reads with MiXCR. Seen here are 250,000 or so distinct CDR3 sequences, 85% to 95% observed once, and the top ten hold approximately 0.07%. The specimen sequenced was CD4+ T cells from PBMCs. The source is a human donor with multiple sclerosis.

This chain connects TRBV7-3 to TRBJ2-1, with TRBD1 matching 7 bases. Germline V gene sequence: CDR1 SGHTA, CDR2 FQGTGA. The CDR3 has 15 residues. V lost 3 bases, J lost 0 bases, and 2 bases stayed unmatched. CDR3 in amino acids: CASSLTGSSYNEQFF. The CDR3 nucleotides read TGTGCCAGCAGCTTGACAGGGAGCTCCTACAATGAGCAGTTCTTC. Together with reference TRBV7-3 and TRBJ2-1, the CDR3 gives the full variable domain: GAGVSQTPSNKVTEKGKYVELRCDPISGHTALYWYRQSLGQGPEFLIYFQGTGAADDSGLPNDRFFAVRPEGSVSTLKIQRTERGDSAVYLCASSLTGSSYNEQFFGPGTRLTVL.

This clonotype was recorded once. The chain uses TRBV20-1 and TRBJ2-5, with 12 nucleotides matching TRBD2. V lost 6 bases, J lost 5 bases, and 10 bases stayed unmatched. CDR3 size: 15 residues. Germline V gene sequence: CDR1 DFQATT, CDR2 SNEGSKA (reference sequence). CDR3 protein: CSAETSGSDWETQYF. CDR3 DNA sequence: TGCAGTGCCGAGACTAGCGGGAGCGATTGGGAGACCCAGTACTTC.

The rearrangement joins TRBV9 to TRBJ2-6; no clear D gene. The ends were cut back, 0 bases at V and 0 bases at J, with 7 bases in the middle. CDR1 is SGDLS, CDR2 YYNGEE, per germline. This CDR3 has 16 residues. CDR3 loop: CASSVGGSSGANVLTF. The DNA of the CDR3 is TGTGCCAGCAGCGTAGGGGGTTCCTCTGGGGCCAACGTCCTGACTTTC.

This chain uses TRBV20-1 with TRBJ2-7, with 9 bases aligning to TRBD1. Unmatched junction bases numbered 4, after V lost 1 base and J lost 3 bases. Germline V gene lookup returns CDR1 DFQATT and CDR2 SNEGSKA (reference sequence). This CDR3 contains 14 residues. This CDR3 is CSARAADRGYEQYF. CDR3 nucleotide sequence: TGCAGTGCTAGAGCCGCGGACAGGGGCTACGAGCAGTACTTC.

V is TRBV20-1 and J is TRBJ1-1; no definite D call. There are 14 residues in the CDR3. The germline gives CDR1 DFQATT, CDR2 SNEGSKA (reference sequence). V was pared by 5 bases and J by 1 base, with 14 bases between. CDR3 protein: CSAALWGPNTEAFF. The CDR3 DNA sequence: TGCAGTGCTGCGTTGTGGGGTCCGAACACTGAAGCTTTCTTT.

This sequence joins TRBV4-1 and TRBJ2-2, with D unresolved. The CDR3 loop spans 16 amino acids. Germline-derived CDR1 and CDR2 are MGHRA and YSYEKL. Between the trimmed V and J ends, which lost 0 bases and 6 bases, there was a span of 14 bases. This CDR3 is CASSQEAGRFAGELFF. CDR3 coding DNA: TGCGCCAGCAGCCAAGAAGCCGGCAGGTTTGCCGGGGAGCTGTTTTTT.

The rearrangement uses TRBV2 and TRBJ1-4; D perhaps matches TRBD1 (5 bases). Between the trimmed V and J ends, which lost 3 bases and 16 bases, there was a span of 15 bases. This CDR3 has 12 amino acids. Germline V CDR1 and CDR2: SNHLY, FYNNEI. CDR3 region: CASSDSRRGGFF. The CDR3 coding sequence is TGTGCCAGCAGTGACTCCCGGAGGGGAGGGTTTTTT.

With respect to this clonotype: One end of the junction varies from germline; a read error may be responsible. This rearrangement joins TRBV12-3 or TRBV12-4 to TRBJ2-5; TRBD2 agrees at 7 bases. The CDR3 has 15 amino acids. The CDR3 DNA follows: TGTGCCAGCAGTCTAGCGGATCTGATCAAAGAGACCCAGTACTTC. This codes for CASSLADLIKETQYF.

Only one count was recorded for this clonotype. This chain links TRBV27 with TRBJ2-2; D gene uncertain. Germline CDR1 is MNHEY and CDR2 is SMNVEV (reference sequence). The CDR3 runs to 15 residues. V lost 2 bases and J lost 6, with 13 bases in between. The CDR3 nucleotides read TGTGCCAGCAGTTTAACCCTCTTCGTCCCCGGGGAGCTGTTTTTT. Protein sequence: CASSLTLFVPGELFF.